The source of this TCR beta chain is a study of blood T cell repertoires in COVID-19. Original processing methods: Researchers report that nucleated cell counts were estimated from reference gene primer amplification. The data were produced by immunoSEQ multiplex PCR, yet TCRdb's version contains in-frame clones alone and is incomplete. V and J calls and clone size come straight from that table; D and trimming were deduced from the DNA. The table has around 25,000 clones, approximately 72% seen once. J was trimmed by 8 bases and V by 4 bases; bases with no gene match: 5. Germline V gene lookup returns CDR1 SGHVS and CDR2 FQNEAQ. The CDR3 loop spans 13 amino acids.

The sequenced material came from peripheral blood. The rearrangement links TRBV7-8 to TRBJ1-2; 9 bases fit TRBD1. The origin of this receptor is a woman aged 80 or older with acute or convalescent COVID-19. CDR3 protein: CASSWAGTGGYTF. CDR3 bases: TGTGCCAGCAGCTGGGCCGGGACAGGGGGCTACACCTTC.